This TCR beta chain was captured in a study of PD-L1 blockade in urothelial cancer (dated by TCRdb to about 2017). Turning to the overall study: All patients started therapy around 2014 and received atezolizumab 1,200 mg intravenously every 3 weeks. About 90% of the roughly 29 patients were identified as males with urothelial cancer of bladder origin, and a prior smoking history was reported by 18 of 29 patients. An ECOG performance status of 0 or 1 was recorded for the patients, and 0 to 3 prior chemotherapy regimens had been received by the patients. Blood samples were analyzed at 3 weeks after treatment start (second dose) and at 6 weeks after treatment start. A median of about 140,000 T cells and 65,000 to 90,000 unique TCRs was obtained from blood samples, and a median clonality of around 0.08 was observed. The study was an exploratory multi-omic analysis of somatic, immune and clinical correlates of response to PD-L1 blockade with atezolizumab in urothelial cancer. Pretreatment tumor samples, along with matched peripheral blood serially collected before and after atezolizumab treatment, were subjected to TCR sequencing. Durable clinical benefit meant progression-free survival longer than 6 months, and TCR features were also tested against progression-free and overall survival. In the same patients who had TCR sequencing, pretreatment tumors also underwent whole exome sequencing and RNA sequencing. Nine patients achieved durable clinical benefit and some 21 did not. Pretreatment blood TCR-seq was available for 27 to 30 patients, at least one posttreatment blood collection was obtained for around 25 patients, and tumor TCR-seq was available for around 25 patients. Here is what the overall study found, with its caveats: Improved progression-free and overall survival was associated with having pretreatment peripheral blood TCR clonality below the median. Greater expansion of tumor-associated TCR clones in peripheral blood 3 weeks after the start of treatment was observed in patients with durable benefit (n of about 24, p = 0.022). Because of the small sample size (n ≈ 31) and the many exploratory analyses performed, the results are intended to be regarded as hypothesis-generating.

Synthetic TCR analog templates were spiked into each PCR to estimate absolute template abundance from read counts. TCRbeta CDR3 regions were amplified from genomic DNA with bias-controlled V and J gene primers using the immunoSEQ assay. Rearranged TCRbeta segments were sequenced at approximately 20X coverage. As for how the authors treated the data: Clustering was used to correct sequencing errors, and CDR3s were annotated against IMGT to assign V, D and J genes. Downstream analyses used only productive TCRbeta rearrangements and left out out-of-frame or stop-codon sequences. To compute clonality, Shannon entropy was normalized by the log of the number of unique productive sequences and then subtracted from one. Clones differing between time points or between blood and tumor were identified by Fisher's exact test with Benjamini-Hochberg correction at adjusted p below 0.01. TCRdb provides this immuneACCESS table in a form limited to in-frame rearrangements. Some clones are lacking; in checked studies, under half of them reflect an unresolved V gene, and why the rest are absent is not known. The V and J calls and clone size were taken over from that table, and D and trimming were inferred from the DNA. The sample contains 70,000 to 75,000 clones, about four fifths of them found a single time. The ten largest clones represent roughly 9% of the sample.

The CDR3 sequence holds 14 residues, the cysteine and phenylalanine included. Of the read, only the CDR3 DNA is kept; its 42 bases are in frame from base 1. CDR1 and CDR2 (WNHNN, SYGVQD) derive from the germline V gene (reference sequence). V loses 3 bases, J loses 1 base, and the germline ends lie 10 bases apart. What the time point label conveys for this sample: pretreatment peripheral blood. A cohort of 25 to 30 patients with locally advanced or metastatic urothelial carcinoma, treated at Memorial Sloan Kettering on a trial protocol, was included. Peripheral blood mononuclear cells were collected pretreatment and during treatment, with between 1 and 8 total time points per patient. The Qiagen DNeasy Blood extraction kit was used to purify genomic DNA from total PBMCs and tumor samples. Collected pretreatment and during treatment, PBMCs were isolated and stored as previously described. A remark on this clone: Its antigen is unknown. The sample holds no much larger clone one base away, and base qualities are not on file.

The chain is made from TRBV10-1 and TRBJ2-7; TRBD1 is perhaps the D gene, given 5 matching bases. The TCR comes from a woman between 65 and 79 years old with urothelial cancer. Sequences were derived from PBMCs, sampled around atezolizumab (anti-PD-L1) treatment. The CDR3 sequence is CASSDGARSYEQYF. The DNA sequence is TGCGCCAGCAGTGATGGGGCACGGTCCTACGAGCAGTACTTC.